These T cell receptor beta chains were read from a single sample in a study of T-cell memory formation after mild COVID-19. A single record per CDR3 protein comes from TCRdb applying MiXCR to the 5' RACE reads. Among approximately 580,000 distinct CDR3 sequences, over 20% were seen once, and the ten largest hold around an eighth. Source material: PBMCs or a T cell subset sorted from them (not recorded which). The receptors shown here come from an adult woman who had mild COVID-19 (a few samples of this study predate the infection). Cell type and time point are not known. Both conserved end residues are part of each CDR3. The D gene is left open where the match is weak. Only part of the rows carry a size: once, few, many, or a class if the clone is expanded.

V gene	clone size	D gene	J gene	CDR3 protein
TRBV20-1	.	TRBD1	TRBJ1-5	CSARFTGGAGSNQPQHF
TRBV18	.	TRBD1	TRBJ1-2	CASSPRGQGAEGYTF
TRBV6-2/TRBV6-3	.	TRBD1	TRBJ2-2	CACWDRGYTGELFF
TRBV6-6	.	TRBD2	TRBJ2-3	CASSTSGGAPDTQYF
TRBV6-1	.	.	TRBJ1-1	CASSADYRDTEAFF
TRBV6-2/TRBV6-3	.	.	TRBJ2-5	CASSSSGLPRETQYF
TRBV6-5	few	TRBD2	TRBJ2-1	CASSYGNSGYNEQFF
TRBV27	.	.	TRBJ2-3	CASSFSPRRRDNPDTQYF
TRBV20-1	.	TRBD1	TRBJ2-3	CSASDRGLTDTQYF
TRBV7-9	few	TRBD1	TRBJ1-2	CASSSSGETGGTNGYTF
TRBV7-6	.	.	TRBJ1-5	CASSFFPRYSNQPQHF
TRBV4-2	few	.	TRBJ1-1	CASSPPRPGPNTEAFF
TRBV4-1	few	.	TRBJ2-7	CASSRRYADGEYEQYF
TRBV11-2	.	TRBD2	TRBJ2-3	CASSPSAGVGGDTQYF
TRBV5-5	.	TRBD1	TRBJ2-7	CASSWGQGDYEQYF
TRBV7-9	.	TRBD2	TRBJ2-2	CASSTLLAGAGGELFF
TRBV13	.	.	TRBJ2-7	CASSFRRWGRNEQYF
TRBV7-3	many	.	TRBJ2-1	CASSLTSSTYYNEQFF
TRBV28	few	TRBD1	TRBJ2-5	CASKGQGQETQYF
TRBV7-3	.	.	TRBJ2-2	CASRHSTGELFF
TRBV29-1	few	.	TRBJ2-1	CTFLRRTGGDEQFF
TRBV4-1	.	.	TRBJ1-1	CASNQLPGAGTEAFF
TRBV27	.	.	TRBJ2-1	CASSLKSGGLSYNEQFF
TRBV5-1	many	TRBD1	TRBJ2-7	CASSPGTGYYEQYF
TRBV11-1	.	TRBD2	TRBJ2-2	CASSPGWGGLRELFF
TRBV11-2	.	TRBD2	TRBJ2-5	CASILSRGDSKTQYF
TRBV29-1	few	TRBD1	TRBJ1-2	CSVADRAAGYTF
TRBV12-3/TRBV12-4	few	.	TRBJ2-3	CASSRVYTDTQYF
TRBV5-1	.	.	TRBJ2-7	CASSLYIGRQNEQYF
TRBV5-1	.	.	TRBJ2-5	CASSLALYGGPVQETQYF
TRBV20-1	few	TRBD2	TRBJ2-6	CSARRAGGRGANVLTF
TRBV7-2	.	.	TRBJ2-1	CATRTVSYNEQFF
TRBV15	few	TRBD2	TRBJ2-7	CATSSRALAGFEQYF
TRBV3-1	few	TRBD1	TRBJ1-1	CASSQLTGSTEAFF
TRBV6-5	few	.	TRBJ2-5	CASRAGTSKETQYF
TRBV25-1	.	TRBD1	TRBJ2-7	CASSILGQGSSYEQYF
TRBV3-1	.	.	TRBJ1-1	CASSHNQDTEAFF
TRBV5-1	.	.	TRBJ1-2	CASSQPSEGYGYTF
TRBV9	few	.	TRBJ2-7	CASSPSNRVFGEQYF
TRBV29-1	few	TRBD1	TRBJ2-7	CSARDREAYEQYF
TRBV4-2	.	.	TRBJ2-4	CASSQDRTGKTFQYF
TRBV7-9	few	.	TRBJ2-1	CASSLVASQYPQIF
TRBV9	few	TRBD2	TRBJ2-1	CASKREDEQFF
TRBV29-1	.	TRBD1	TRBJ2-3	CSADRETDTQYF
TRBV6-4	many	TRBD2	TRBJ2-3	CASSVAGLSTDTQYF
TRBV27	.	TRBD1	TRBJ2-7	CASSPRSSGIRDRGSYEQYF
TRBV7-2	few	TRBD2	TRBJ2-3	CASSYRTSAADTQYF
TRBV14	.	.	TRBJ1-3	CASQPGDLTGNTIYF
TRBV7-2	.	.	TRBJ2-3	CASSFGMAVGYTDTQYF
TRBV2	few	TRBD2	TRBJ2-1	CASMPGLAGINEQFF
TRBV7-2	.	.	TRBJ2-6	CASSEVWLAGANVLTF
TRBV2	many	.	TRBJ1-2	CASRLSSYGYTF
TRBV20-1	many	.	TRBJ2-2	CSASINTGELFF
TRBV12-3/TRBV12-4	.	TRBD2	TRBJ2-1	CASGVAGGFYNEQFF
TRBV25-1	few	.	TRBJ2-7	CASSEAGTSPYEQYF
TRBV7-3	.	.	TRBJ2-3	CASSLQGNTDTQYF
TRBV7-6	.	.	TRBJ2-1	CASSGPLASANNEQFF
TRBV12-3/TRBV12-4	few	TRBD2	TRBJ2-1	CASSLDLLAGSSYNEQFF
TRBV24-1	.	.	TRBJ2-1	CATSQQLYNEQFF
TRBV12-3/TRBV12-4	.	.	TRBJ2-2	CASSPVSRGDTGELFF